This passage covers 23 T cell receptor beta chains from one sample sequenced in a study of glioma-infiltrating T cells. Using RNA template, CDR3s of TCR alpha and beta were amplified with iRepertoire arm-PCR. One entry per CDR3 protein results from TCRdb running MiXCR on the multiplex PCR reads. The data hold 110,000 or so distinct CDR3 sequences, with 25% observed a single time. Sequences were obtained from glioma tissue, nonneoplastic brain tissue, or PBMCs (not recorded which). The receptors originated from a human donor with low-grade glioma or glioblastoma, undergoing nonglioma brain surgery, or in good health (not recorded which).

This clonotype was picked up many times. The chain has TRBV4-1 and TRBJ2-4; possible D gene TRBD1, 5 bases. CDR1 is MGHRA, CDR2 YSYEKL, per germline. This CDR3 has 12 amino acids. V was clipped by 1 base and J by 8 bases, with 6 bases between them. CDR3 in amino acids: CASSQVRDIQYF. For the CDR3, the DNA is TGCGCCAGCAGCCAAGTCAGGGACATTCAGTACTTC.

The chain joins TRBV14 to TRBJ2-1; D gene unclear. In germline, CDR1 is SGHDN, CDR2 FVKESK. The ends were cut back, 4 bases at V and 9 bases at J, with 13 bases in the middle. The CDR3 length is 13 residues. CDR3 sequence reads: CASSRQQLAEQFF. For the CDR3, the DNA is TGTGCCAGCAGCCGGCAACAACTTGCTGAGCAGTTCTTC. Full variable domain (rest looked up from reference TRBV14 and TRBJ2-1): EAGVTQFPSHSVIEKGQTVTLRCDPISGHDNLYWYRRVMGKEIKFLLHFVKESKQDESGMPNNRFLAERTGGTYSTLKVQPAELEDSGVYFCASSRQQLAEQFFGPGTRLTVL.

This clonotype was detected many times. The V and J genes are TRBV6-6 and TRBJ2-1; D gene unclear. V lost 0 bases, J lost 2 bases, and 8 bases lay in between. CDR3 length equals 15 residues. The germline gives CDR1 MNHNY, CDR2 SVGAGI (reference sequence). CDR3 region: CASSYSGPTYNEQFF. CDR3 in DNA: TGTGCCAGCAGTTACTCCGGGCCCACCTACAATGAGCAGTTCTTC.

This clonotype was seen ten or more times. The J gene is TRBJ1-3, the V gene TRBV24-1; 7 nucleotides match TRBD1. Trimming cost V 4 bases and J 0 bases; bases outside gene matches: 20. The germline CDR1 and CDR2 sequences are KGHDR and SFDVKD. The CDR3 consists of 21 residues. The CDR3 here is CATSDPTPGQISRTSGNTIYF. DNA of the CDR3: TGTGCCACCAGTGACCCTACCCCGGGACAGATATCGAGGACCTCTGGAAACACCATATATTTT.

At least ten counts were recorded for this clonotype. The chain couples TRBV29-1 to TRBJ2-7; D is possibly TRBD1 (7 bases). With 5 bases removed from V and 2 bases from J, the gap between germline ends came to 13 bases. Germline CDR1 is SQVTM and CDR2 is ANQGSEA. The CDR3 has 13 amino acids. This CDR3 reads CSVWAGGTYEQYF. CDR3 nucleotide sequence: TGCAGCGTTTGGGCAGGGGGGACCTACGAGCAGTACTTC.

Details on this clonotype: Germline and junction disagree at one end, which may indicate a read error. The rearrangement joins TRBV6-5 to TRBJ2-1; 7 nucleotides match TRBD1. The CDR3 runs to 12 residues. Germline assignment: CDR1 MNHEY and CDR2 SVGAGI. The CDR3 coding sequence is TGTTCCAGTGCAGGGGGTTTAAATGAGCAGTTCTTC. Translated, it gives CSSAGGLNEQFF.

In regard to this clonotype: A much more abundant neighbour one base away suggests this may be a read error. The chain has TRBV20-1 and TRBJ2-7; no clear D. Germline CDR1 is DFQATT and CDR2 is SNEGSKA (reference sequence). Trimming cost V 0 bases and J 3 bases, with 9 bases left between them. This CDR3 comprises 13 residues. The CDR3 sequence is CSARDSRGYEQYF. In DNA, the CDR3 is TGCAGTGCTAGAGATAGCAGAGGCTACGAGCAGTACTTC.

The V call is TRBV3-1, the J call TRBJ2-5; D is possibly TRBD1 or TRBD2 (5 bases each). V was shortened by 4 bases and J by 4 bases, with 16 bases between the two germline ends. The CDR3 loop spans 15 amino acids. Germline values: CDR1 LGHDT, CDR2 YNNKEL (reference sequence). The CDR3 loop reads CASSLERGVGETQYF. CDR3 sequence (DNA): TGTGCCAGCAGCCTTGAAAGAGGGGTTGGAGAGACCCAGTACTTC.

This clonotype was counted ten times or more. The chain carries TRBV9 and TRBJ2-3; D gene ambiguous. From germline, CDR1 is SGDLS and CDR2 YYNGEE. V shed 0 bases and J shed 2 bases, with 4 bases lying between them. This CDR3 is 13 amino acids long. The CDR3 loop reads CASSVVLTDTQYF. In DNA, the CDR3 is TGTGCCAGCAGCGTAGTCCTCACAGATACGCAGTATTTT. Combining the CDR3 with reference TRBV9 and TRBJ2-3 gives the whole variable domain DSGVTQTPKHLITATGQRVTLRCSPRSGDLSVYWYQQSLDQGLQFLIQYYNGEERAKGNILERFSAQQFPDLHSELNLSSLELGDSALYFCASSVVLTDTQYFGPGTRLTVL.

This clonotype was recorded at least ten times. The rearrangement links TRBV2 to TRBJ1-2; D possibly corresponds to TRBD1 (6 bases). CDR1 and CDR2 (germline): SNHLY, FYNNEI. This CDR3 region has 15 residues. V was pared by 6 bases and J by 4 bases, with 18 bases between. The CDR3 here is CASRARTGSGYGYTF. CDR3 coding DNA: TGTGCCAGCAGAGCCAGAACAGGGAGCGGCTATGGCTACACCTTC.

This clonotype showed up many times. The V gene is TRBV28, the J gene TRBJ2-1, with TRBD2 matching 7 bases. Germline values: CDR1 MDHEN, CDR2 SYDVKM. The trim removed 7 bases at V and 7 bases at J, leaving 16 bases unmatched. The CDR3 is 16 amino acids. CDR3: CASTKPRGGRGNEQFF. CDR3 nucleotides: TGTGCCAGCACCAAGCCTAGGGGAGGGCGGGGGAATGAGCAGTTCTTC. The full variable domain, with the rest looked up from reference TRBV28 and TRBJ2-1, is DVKVTQSSRYLVKRTGEKVFLECVQDMDHENMFWYRQDPGLGLRLIYFSYDVKMKEKGDIPEGYSVSREKKERFSLILESASTNQTSMYLCASTKPRGGRGNEQFFGPGTRLTVL.

The table lists this clonotype with a few counts. The chain recombines TRBV7-3 with TRBJ1-2, with 9 bases lining up with TRBD1. V lost 3 bases and J lost 7; bases outside the gene matches: 3. Per the germline V gene, CDR1 is SGHTA and CDR2 is FQGTGA. The CDR3 consists of 13 residues. The CDR3 bases are TGTGCCAGCAGCTTTGGGACAGGGTTTGGCTACACCTTC. Protein product: CASSFGTGFGYTF.

This clonotype was detected a few times. The chain couples TRBV7-2 to TRBJ2-7; TRBD1 agrees at 12 bases. The CDR3 has 15 residues. The V gene end was trimmed by 5 bases and the J gene end by 6 bases; junction bases not matched to a gene: 8. Per germline, CDR1 SGHTA and CDR2 FQGNSA. CDR3 nucleotide sequence: TGTGCCAGCAGCCCATCGGGACAGGGGGCCCGCGAGCAGTACTTC. Translated, it gives CASSPSGQGAREQYF.

This clonotype was recorded at least ten times. This chain connects TRBV19 to TRBJ1-6; the D gene is possibly TRBD1 (6 bases). The CDR3 is 13 amino acids. The germline V gene encodes CDR1 LNHDA and CDR2 SQIVND (reference sequence). The V end lost 7 bases, the J end lost 10 bases, and 14 bases lay between the germline ends. CDR3 residues: CASTRAGDSPLHF. DNA for the CDR3: TGTGCCAGTACCCGTGCAGGGGACTCACCCCTCCACTTT.

This clonotype was seen once. The rearrangement uses TRBV6-1 and TRBJ1-2, with a tentative D call TRBD1 (5 bases). V shed 4 bases and J shed 9 bases, with 24 bases lying between them. This CDR3 spans 16 amino acids. Germline-derived CDR1 and CDR2 are MNHNS and SASEGT. In DNA form, the CDR3 reads TGTGCCAGCAGTGGAGAGGGACTTCGAGTCAAGGATTGCTACACCTTC. Encoded protein: CASSGEGLRVKDCYTF.

As regards this clonotype: Germline and junction disagree at one end, which may indicate a read error. The rearrangement links TRBV7-9 to TRBJ2-7; 13 bases line up with TRBD2. The CDR3 runs 19 residues. The germline V gene encodes CDR1 SEHNR and CDR2 FQNEAQ (reference sequence). The CDR3 DNA reads TGCGCCAGCAGCCAAGATAGGGAACTAGCGGGAGGGCCTTCCTACGAGCAGTACTTC. It yields the protein CASSQDRELAGGPSYEQYF.

This clonotype was counted between two and nine times. The V gene is TRBV4-1, the J gene TRBJ2-7; no reliable D call. Germline V gives CDR1 MGHRA, CDR2 YSYEKL. The length of the CDR3 is 13 residues. Trimming cost V 1 base and J 3 bases, with 7 bases left between them. The CDR3 region is CASSQVTLYEQYF. CDR3 sequence (DNA): TGCGCCAGCAGCCAAGTCACACTCTACGAGCAGTACTTC.

This clonotype has ten or more counts. The CDR3 DNA reads TGTGCCAGCAGTTACTCTCGGGGGGATCAGCCCCAGCATTTT. Translating it yields CASSYSRGDQPQHF. The V gene is TRBV6-6, the J gene TRBJ1-5; possibly TRBD1 for D (5 bases). Germline CDR1 reads MNHNY; CDR2 reads SVGAGI (reference sequence). Trimming removed 0 bases at V and 5 bases at J, with 8 bases between. This CDR3 is 14 amino acids long.

This clonotype was recorded many times. The gene calls are TRBV7-9 and TRBJ1-5; perhaps TRBD1 as D (5 bases). CDR1 is SEHNR and CDR2 is FQNEAQ in the germline V gene (reference sequence). The CDR3 is made up of 14 amino acids. V lost 4 bases, J lost 3 bases, and 10 bases lay in between. The CDR3 region has the DNA TGTGCCAGCAGCTCCGACAGCCTCAATCAGCCCCAGCATTTT. Protein product: CASSSDSLNQPQHF. Looking up the rest from reference TRBV7-9 and TRBJ1-5 gives the full variable domain: DTGVSQNPRHKITKRGQNVTFRCDPISEHNRLYWYRQTLGQGPEFLTYFQNEAQLEKSRLLSDRFSAERPKGSFSTLEIQRTEQGDSAMYLCASSSDSLNQPQHFGDGTRLSIL.

Remarks on this clonotype: A much bigger clone sits one base away, suggesting this may be a read error. The rearrangement joins TRBV18 to TRBJ2-1, with D possibly matching TRBD2 (6 bases). The germline V gene encodes CDR1 KGHSH and CDR2 LQKENI. This CDR3 contains 13 residues. V was trimmed by 8 bases and J by 5 bases, leaving 13 bases between them. The CDR3 reads CASQPVADNEQFF. The CDR3 DNA reads as TGTGCCAGCCAACCGGTAGCGGACAATGAGCAGTTCTTC.

This clonotype has at least ten counts. V and J are TRBV19 and TRBJ2-1, with no clear D. The germline gives CDR1 LNHDA, CDR2 SQIVND (reference sequence). Trimming took off 3 bases at V and 10 bases at J, with 10 bases between the two ends. This CDR3 has 12 amino acids. CDR3 in amino acids: CASSISPDEQFF. The CDR3 coding sequence is TGTGCCAGTAGTATTAGTCCCGACGAGCAGTTCTTC.

This clonotype was recorded at least ten times. Written as DNA, the CDR3 is TGTGCCAGCATAGGAGGGGGGCATGTCACTGAAGCTTTCTTT. Residues: CASIGGGHVTEAFF. The rearrangement links TRBV7-2 to TRBJ1-1; the D gene is possibly TRBD1 (6 bases). The CDR3 totals 14 residues. The V end lost 7 bases, the J end lost 4 bases, and 16 bases lay between the germline ends. Per the germline V gene, CDR1 is SGHTA and CDR2 is FQGNSA. Using reference TRBV7-2 and TRBJ1-1 for the parts outside the CDR3, the full variable domain is GAGVSQSPSNKVTEKGKDVELRCDPISGHTALYWYRQSLGQGLEFLIYFQGNSAPDKSGLPSDRFSAERTGGSVSTLTIQRTQQEDSAVYLCASIGGGHVTEAFFGQGTRLTVV.

This clonotype was seen ten or more times. The chain has TRBV19 and TRBJ2-5, with 7 bases matching TRBD2. This CDR3 contains 13 residues. Germline V CDR1 and CDR2: LNHDA, SQIVND (reference sequence). V was clipped by 10 bases and J by 4 bases; unmatched bases: 9. The CDR3 region is CATATSLAETQYF. For the CDR3, the DNA is TGTGCCACCGCGACTAGCCTAGCAGAGACCCAGTACTTC.